This T cell receptor beta chain was identified in a study of regulatory T cells in long-lasting Graves disease. V lost 5 bases and J lost 4; bases outside the gene matches: 6. This CDR3 comprises 16 residues. Building the TCR beta libraries relied on iRepertoire HTBI primers, and CDR3 regions underwent Arm-PCR. TCRdb redid the calling of the multiplex PCR reads with MiXCR, one entry per CDR3 protein. Of approximately 400,000 distinct CDR3 sequences listed, 14% to 15% are singletons. The time point here: newly diagnosed GD, antithyroid drugs for less than 3 months. From PBMCs, RNA was extracted and then used to make the TCR library. A peripheral blood sample, roughly 9 milliliters in volume, was drawn into EDTA tubes. This clonotype appeared many times. These data also featured in a second study, about T cells in Graves' hyperthyroidism and ophthalmopathy. That paper states: Among clonotypes expanded in thyroid above 0.001, most were also found in blood.

Sequences were derived from peripheral blood mononuclear cells (PBMCs), sampled at new diagnosis, from a patient treated with antithyroid drugs. The source is a woman under 40 with Graves disease. V usage is TRBV12-3 or TRBV12-4 and J usage is TRBJ2-3; TRBD2 agrees at 13 bases. CDR3 loop: CASSALAGGPADTQYF. CDR3 DNA sequence: TGTGCCAGCAGTGCACTAGCGGGAGGGCCCGCAGATACGCAGTATTTT.